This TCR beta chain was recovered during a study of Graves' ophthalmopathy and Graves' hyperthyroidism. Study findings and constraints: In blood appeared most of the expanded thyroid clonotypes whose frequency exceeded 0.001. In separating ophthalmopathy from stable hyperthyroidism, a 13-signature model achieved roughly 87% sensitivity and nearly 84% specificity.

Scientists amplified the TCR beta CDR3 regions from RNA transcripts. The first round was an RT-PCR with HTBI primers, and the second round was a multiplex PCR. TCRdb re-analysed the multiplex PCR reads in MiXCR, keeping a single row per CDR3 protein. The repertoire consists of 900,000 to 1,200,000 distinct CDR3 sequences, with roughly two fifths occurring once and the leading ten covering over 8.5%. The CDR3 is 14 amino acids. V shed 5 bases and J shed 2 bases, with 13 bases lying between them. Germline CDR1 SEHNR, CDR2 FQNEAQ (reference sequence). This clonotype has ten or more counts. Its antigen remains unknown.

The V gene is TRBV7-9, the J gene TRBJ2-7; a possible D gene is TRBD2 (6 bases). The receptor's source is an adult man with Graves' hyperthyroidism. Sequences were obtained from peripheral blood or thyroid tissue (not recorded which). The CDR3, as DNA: TGTGCCAGCAGCATCGGGACTTTCCCCTACGAGCAGTACTTC. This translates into CASSIGTFPYEQYF.